The 2 T cell receptor beta chains below come from one sample, sequenced in a study of shared clonotypes between healthy human individuals. Clones were sequenced by immunoSEQ multiplex PCR, and TCRdb holds only the in-frame ones, with some missing. The sample lists about 2 million clones, approximately 95% occurring once. Sequencing used naive CD4+ T cells sorted from blood. The subset was: CD45RA+ positively selected. The receptors originated from a man between 18 and 35 years old in good health.

This chain connects TRBV2 to TRBJ1-6, with TRBD1 identical over 8 bases. V lost 4 bases to trimming and J lost 11 bases; unmatched junction nucleotides: 7. The CDR3 sequence is 14 residues long. CDR1 SNHLY and CDR2 FYNNEI come from the germline V gene. The CDR3 sequence: CASSVGRGPPPLHF. In DNA, the CDR3 is TGTGCCAGCAGTGTGGGCAGGGGGCCTCCACCCCTCCACTTT.

The genes are TRBV5-4 and TRBJ2-7; either TRBD1 or TRBD2 may supply D (7 bases each). V shed 2 bases and J shed 0 bases, with 21 bases lying between them. Germline lookup yields CDR1 SGHNT and CDR2 YYREEE (reference sequence). The CDR3 runs to 18 residues. The CDR3: CASSLNRGRGQSSYEQYF. CDR3 DNA sequence: TGTGCCAGCAGCTTAAATCGGGGGAGGGGACAGAGCTCCTACGAGCAGTACTTC.